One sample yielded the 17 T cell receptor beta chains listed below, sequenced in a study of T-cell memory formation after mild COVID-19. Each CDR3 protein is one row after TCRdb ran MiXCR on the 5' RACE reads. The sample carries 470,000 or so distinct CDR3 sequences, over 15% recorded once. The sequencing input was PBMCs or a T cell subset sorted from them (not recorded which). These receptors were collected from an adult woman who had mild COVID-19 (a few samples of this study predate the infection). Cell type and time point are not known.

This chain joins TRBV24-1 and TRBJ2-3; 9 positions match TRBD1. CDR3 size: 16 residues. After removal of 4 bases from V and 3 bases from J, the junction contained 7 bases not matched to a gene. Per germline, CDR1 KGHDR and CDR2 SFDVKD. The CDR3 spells CATSEIGQGSTDTQYF. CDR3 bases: TGTGCCACCAGTGAAATTGGACAGGGGAGTACAGATACGCAGTATTTT.

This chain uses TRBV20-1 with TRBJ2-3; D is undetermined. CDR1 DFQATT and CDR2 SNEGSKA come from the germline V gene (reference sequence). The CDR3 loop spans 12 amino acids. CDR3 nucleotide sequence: TGCAGACCTGGGCTGAGCACAGATACGCAGTATTTT. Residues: CRPGLSTDTQYF.

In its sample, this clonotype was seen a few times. Here the CDR3 reads CASSQVVSGFRTEAFF. The CDR3 DNA is TGCGCCAGCAGCCAAGTAGTCAGCGGCTTTCGGACTGAAGCTTTCTTT. This chain links TRBV4-1 with TRBJ1-1; no clear D. V was trimmed by 1 base and J by 5 bases, leaving 17 bases between them. Germline assignment: CDR1 MGHRA and CDR2 YSYEKL. The CDR3 runs 16 residues.

CDR3 sequence: CASSYPGTGGAETQYF. Written as DNA, the CDR3 is TGTGCCAGCAGTTACCCCGGGACAGGGGGCGCAGAGACCCAGTACTTC. The V call is TRBV6-5, the J call TRBJ2-5; 12 nucleotides line up with TRBD1. V was clipped by 2 bases and J by 4 bases; unmatched bases: 5. CDR1 MNHEY and CDR2 SVGAGI come from the germline V gene. This CDR3 is 16 amino acids long.

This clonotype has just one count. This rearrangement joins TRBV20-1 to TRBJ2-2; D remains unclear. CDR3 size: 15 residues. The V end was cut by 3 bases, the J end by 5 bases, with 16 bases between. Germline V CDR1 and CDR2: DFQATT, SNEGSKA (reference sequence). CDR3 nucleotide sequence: TGCAGTGCTAGGGTGGACCGCTACGTAACCGGGGAGCTGTTTTTT. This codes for CSARVDRYVTGELFF.

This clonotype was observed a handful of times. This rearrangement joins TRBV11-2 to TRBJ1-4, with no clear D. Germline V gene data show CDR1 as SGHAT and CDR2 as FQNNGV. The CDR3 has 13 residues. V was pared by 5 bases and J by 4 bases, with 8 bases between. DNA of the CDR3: TGTGCCAGCAGCCGGGGAGTTAATGAAAAACTGTTTTTT. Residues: CASSRGVNEKLFF.

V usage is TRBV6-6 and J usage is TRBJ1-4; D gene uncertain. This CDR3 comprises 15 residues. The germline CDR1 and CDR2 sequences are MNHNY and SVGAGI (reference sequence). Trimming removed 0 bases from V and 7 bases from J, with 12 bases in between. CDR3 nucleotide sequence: TGTGCCAGCAGTTACTCGACGGGTTCGAGTGAAAAACTGTTTTTT. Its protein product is CASSYSTGSSEKLFF.

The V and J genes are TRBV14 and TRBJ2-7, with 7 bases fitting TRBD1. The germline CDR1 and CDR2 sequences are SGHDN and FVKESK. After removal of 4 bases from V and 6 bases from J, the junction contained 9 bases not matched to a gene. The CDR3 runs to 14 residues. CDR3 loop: CASSPRLRQGEQYF. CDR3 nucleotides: TGTGCCAGCAGCCCCAGACTTAGACAGGGCGAGCAGTACTTC.

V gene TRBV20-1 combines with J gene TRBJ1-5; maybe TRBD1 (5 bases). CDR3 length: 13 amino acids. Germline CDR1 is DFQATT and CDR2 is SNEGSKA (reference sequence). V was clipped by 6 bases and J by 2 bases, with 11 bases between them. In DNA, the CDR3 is TGCAGTGCCCGGGGACGGGGCAATCAGCCCCAGCATTTT. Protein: CSARGRGNQPQHF.

CDR3 DNA: TGCAGTGCTAGAGTAACGTCGGGACAGAAATTCACAGATACGCAGTATTTT. It yields the protein CSARVTSGQKFTDTQYF. V is TRBV20-1 and J is TRBJ2-3; 7 nucleotides line up with TRBD1. Trimming took 1 base from V and 2 from J; bases not matched to a gene: 12. The CDR3 covers 17 residues. The germline V gene has CDR1 DFQATT and CDR2 SNEGSKA (reference sequence).

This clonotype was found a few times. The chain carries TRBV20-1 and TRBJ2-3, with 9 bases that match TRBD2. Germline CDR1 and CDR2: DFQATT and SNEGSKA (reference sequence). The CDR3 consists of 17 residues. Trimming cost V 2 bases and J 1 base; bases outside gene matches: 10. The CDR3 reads CSARLAGRPPGTDTQYF. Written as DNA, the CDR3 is TGCAGTGCTAGACTAGCGGGGAGGCCCCCTGGCACAGATACGCAGTATTTT.

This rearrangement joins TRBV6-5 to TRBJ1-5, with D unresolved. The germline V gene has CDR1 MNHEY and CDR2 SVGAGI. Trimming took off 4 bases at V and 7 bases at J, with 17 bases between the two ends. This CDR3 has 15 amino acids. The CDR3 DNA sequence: TGTGCCAGCAGTTCCTCCGGACGGGGTCGGCAGCCCCAGCATTTT. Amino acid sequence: CASSSSGRGRQPQHF.

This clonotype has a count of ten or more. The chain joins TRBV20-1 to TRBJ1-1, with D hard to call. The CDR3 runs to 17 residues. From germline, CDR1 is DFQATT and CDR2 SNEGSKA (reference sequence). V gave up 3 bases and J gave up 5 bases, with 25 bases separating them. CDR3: CSARSSGETSGETEAFF. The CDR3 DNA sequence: TGCAGTGCTAGGTCCAGTGGGGAAACGTCGGGTGAGACTGAAGCTTTCTTT.

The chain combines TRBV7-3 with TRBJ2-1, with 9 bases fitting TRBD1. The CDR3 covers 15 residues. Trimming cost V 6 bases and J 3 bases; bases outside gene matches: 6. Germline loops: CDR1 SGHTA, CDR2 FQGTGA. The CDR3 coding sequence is TGTGCCAGCAGTCCTCCGGGACAGGGCTACAATGAGCAGTTCTTC. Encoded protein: CASSPPGQGYNEQFF.

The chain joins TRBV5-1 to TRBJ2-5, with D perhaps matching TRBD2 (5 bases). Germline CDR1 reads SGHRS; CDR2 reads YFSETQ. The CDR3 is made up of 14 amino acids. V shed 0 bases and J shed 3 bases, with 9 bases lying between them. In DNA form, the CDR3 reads TGCGCCAGCAGCTTGGCCGGGGAAGAAGAGACCCAGTACTTC. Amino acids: CASSLAGEEETQYF.

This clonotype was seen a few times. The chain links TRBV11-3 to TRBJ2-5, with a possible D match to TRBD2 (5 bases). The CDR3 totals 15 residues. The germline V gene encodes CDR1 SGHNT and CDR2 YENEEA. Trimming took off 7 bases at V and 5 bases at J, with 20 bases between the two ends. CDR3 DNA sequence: TGTGCCAGCACCTCCGGCAGAGGGTTGACGGAGACCCAGTACTTC. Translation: CASTSGRGLTETQYF.

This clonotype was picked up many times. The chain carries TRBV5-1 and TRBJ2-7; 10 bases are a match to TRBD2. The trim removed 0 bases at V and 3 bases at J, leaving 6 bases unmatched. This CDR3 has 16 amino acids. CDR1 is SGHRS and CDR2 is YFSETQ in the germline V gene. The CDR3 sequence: CASSLGGTSAHYEQYF. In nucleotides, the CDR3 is TGCGCCAGCAGCTTGGGGGGGACTAGCGCCCACTACGAGCAGTACTTC.